Each of the 10 T cell receptor beta chains below was sequenced from the same sample in a study of T cell repertoires in cytomegalovirus infection. TCRdb called the reads again in MiXCR, with one record for every CDR3 protein. The sample holds about 190,000 distinct CDR3 sequences, roughly 9% seen once. Sequences were obtained from PBMCs. The receptor set was obtained from a human donor in good health (CMV status not recorded). Some clones in this sample may be carry-over from other donors' samples.

CDR3 nucleotides: TGTGCCAGCAGAAGCCCAGAGGCCGGGAACTATGGCTACACCTTC. Residues: CASRSPEAGNYGYTF. V gene TRBV28 combines with J gene TRBJ1-2; no clear D. V was clipped by 6 bases and J by 2 bases, with 16 bases between them. The CDR3 spans 15 residues. Germline CDR1 MDHEN, CDR2 SYDVKM.

V gene TRBV5-6 combines with J gene TRBJ1-5; maybe TRBD1 (6 bases). Trimming removed 4 bases at V and 4 bases at J, with 15 bases between. Germline-derived CDR1 and CDR2 are SGHDT and YYEEEE. The CDR3 covers 15 residues. The CDR3 nucleotides are TGTGCCAGCAGCGCGACCGGGACACATAATCAGCCCCAGCATTTT. This encodes CASSATGTHNQPQHF.

This clonotype has a count of ten or more. This chain uses TRBV7-2 with TRBJ2-3; TRBD2 matches at 8 bases. This CDR3 spans 16 amino acids. The germline V gene has CDR1 SGHTA and CDR2 FQGNSA. V was pared by 7 bases and J by 0 bases, with 9 bases of the junction left unmatched. The DNA for the CDR3 is TGTGCCAGCATCCTCCGACTAGCGAGCAGCACAGATACGCAGTATTTT. Translating gives CASILRLASSTDTQYF.

This clonotype was observed a handful of times. The V and J genes are TRBV15 and TRBJ1-1; TRBD1 might be the D (5 bases). This CDR3 spans 13 amino acids. The germline V gene encodes CDR1 LNHNV and CDR2 YYDKDF (reference sequence). V was cut by 4 bases and J by 5 bases, with 11 bases left in between. The CDR3 sequence: CATSIGTWTEAFF. The CDR3 DNA reads TGTGCCACCAGCATTGGGACGTGGACTGAAGCTTTCTTT.

As regards this clonotype: A much larger clone is a single base away; this may be a read error. This likely comes from a read error, as the CDR3 has no conserved phenylalanine or tryptophan at its end. The rearrangement links TRBV20-1 to TRBJ1-5; D not resolved. Germline V lookup: CDR1 DFQATT, CDR2 SNEGSKA (reference sequence). Deletions cut 3 bases from V and 1 base from J, with 16 bases between. The CDR3 sequence is 16 residues long. The CDR3 coding sequence is TGCAGTGCTAGTTCCCCGAAAGTGGGGAGCAATCAGCCCCAGCATTTG. It is translated as CSASSPKVGSNQPQHL.

This clonotype was seen ten or more times. The chain employs TRBV6-2 or TRBV6-3 and TRBJ2-1, with D possibly matching TRBD1 (7 bases). The CDR3 sequence is 15 residues long. The germline V gene has CDR1 MNHEY and CDR2 SVGEGT. V was pared by 6 bases and J by 4 bases, with 16 bases between. The DNA of the CDR3 is TGTGCCAGCAGAACTTACAGGGGACTTTACAATGAGCAGTTCTTC. This encodes CASRTYRGLYNEQFF.

The rearrangement uses TRBV9 and TRBJ2-3; unclear D gene. There are 15 residues in the CDR3. Germline CDR1 reads SGDLS; CDR2 reads YYNGEE. With 0 bases removed from V and 2 bases from J, the gap between germline ends came to 10 bases. CDR3 in amino acids: CASSVVPQHTDTQYF. The CDR3 region has the DNA TGTGCCAGCAGCGTAGTTCCACAGCACACAGATACGCAGTATTTT. The whole variable domain, remainder taken from reference TRBV9 and TRBJ2-3, is DSGVTQTPKHLITATGQRVTLRCSPRSGDLSVYWYQQSLDQGLQFLIQYYNGEERAKGNILERFSAQQFPDLHSELNLSSLELGDSALYFCASSVVPQHTDTQYFGPGTRLTVL.

This clonotype was seen at least ten times. This chain links TRBV7-8 with TRBJ2-6; D gene ambiguous. CDR1 and CDR2 from the germline V gene are SGHVS and FQNEAQ. Trimming cost V 8 bases and J 1 base, with 6 bases left between them. The CDR3 consists of 13 residues. DNA for the CDR3: TGTGCCAGCGAAACATCTGGGGCCAACGTCCTGACTTTC. The encoded protein is CASETSGANVLTF.

V gene TRBV19 combines with J gene TRBJ2-1; D remains ambiguous. In germline, CDR1 is LNHDA, CDR2 SQIVND (reference sequence). V dropped 4 bases and J dropped 6 bases, with 19 bases sitting between them. CDR3 length: 16 amino acids. CDR3 sequence reads: CASSNRVLIPSNEQFF. The CDR3 DNA sequence: TGTGCCAGTAGTAACCGGGTCCTAATCCCCTCCAATGAGCAGTTCTTC.

This clonotype was seen ten or more times. The rearrangement links TRBV5-5 to TRBJ1-5; tentatively, D is TRBD1 (5 bases). The CDR3 consists of 16 residues. Trimming removed 2 bases from V and 2 bases from J, with 14 bases in between. Germline V gene data show CDR1 as SGHKS and CDR2 as YYEKEE (reference sequence). Here the CDR3 DNA reads TGTGCCAGCAGCTTTGTGGGGGGAGATGGCAATCAGCCCCAGCATTTT. Amino acids: CASSFVGGDGNQPQHF.